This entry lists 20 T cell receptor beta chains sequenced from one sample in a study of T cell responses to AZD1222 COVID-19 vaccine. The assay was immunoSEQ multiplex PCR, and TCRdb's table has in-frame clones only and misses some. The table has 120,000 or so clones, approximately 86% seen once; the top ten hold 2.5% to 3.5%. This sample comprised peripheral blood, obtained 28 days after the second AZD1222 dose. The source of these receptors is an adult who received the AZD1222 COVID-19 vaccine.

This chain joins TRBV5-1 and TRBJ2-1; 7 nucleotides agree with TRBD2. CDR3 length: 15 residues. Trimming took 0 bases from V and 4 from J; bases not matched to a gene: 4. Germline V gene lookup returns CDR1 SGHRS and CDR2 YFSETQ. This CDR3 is CASSLAGGDYNEQFF. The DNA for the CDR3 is TGCGCCAGCAGCTTGGCGGGGGGTGATTACAATGAGCAGTTCTTC.

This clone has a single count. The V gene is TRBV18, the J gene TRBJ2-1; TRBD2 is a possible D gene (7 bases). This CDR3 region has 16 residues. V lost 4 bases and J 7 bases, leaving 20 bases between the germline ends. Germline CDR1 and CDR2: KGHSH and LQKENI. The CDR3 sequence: CASSLAGTGGLNEQFF. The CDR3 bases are TGTGCCAGCTCACTCGCCGGGACGGGGGGCCTAAATGAGCAGTTCTTC. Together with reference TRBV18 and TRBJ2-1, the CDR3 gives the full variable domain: NAGVMQNPRHLVRRRGQEARLRCSPMKGHSHVYWYRQLPEEGLKFMVYLQKENIIDESGMPKERFSAEFPKEGPSILRIQQVVRGDSAAYFCASSLAGTGGLNEQFFGPGTRLTVL.

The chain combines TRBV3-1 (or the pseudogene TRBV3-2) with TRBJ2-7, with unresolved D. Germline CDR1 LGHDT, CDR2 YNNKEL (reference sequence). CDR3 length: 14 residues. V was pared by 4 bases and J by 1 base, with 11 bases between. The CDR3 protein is CASSRREGSYEQYF. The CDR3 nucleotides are TGTGCCAGCAGCCGTAGGGAAGGGTCCTACGAGCAGTACTTC.

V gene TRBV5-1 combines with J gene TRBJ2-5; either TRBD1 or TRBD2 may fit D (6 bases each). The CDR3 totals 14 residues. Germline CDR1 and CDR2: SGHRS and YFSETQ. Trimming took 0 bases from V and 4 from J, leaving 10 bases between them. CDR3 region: CASSLAGGLETQYF. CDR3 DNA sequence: TGCGCCAGCAGCTTGGCCGGGGGCCTAGAGACCCAGTACTTC.

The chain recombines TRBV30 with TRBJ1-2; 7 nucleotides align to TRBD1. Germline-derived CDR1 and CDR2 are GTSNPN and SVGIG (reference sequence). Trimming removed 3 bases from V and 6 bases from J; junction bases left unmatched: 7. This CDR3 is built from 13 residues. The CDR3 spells CAWRFATGHGYTF. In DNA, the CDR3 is TGTGCCTGGAGGTTCGCGACAGGGCATGGCTACACCTTC.

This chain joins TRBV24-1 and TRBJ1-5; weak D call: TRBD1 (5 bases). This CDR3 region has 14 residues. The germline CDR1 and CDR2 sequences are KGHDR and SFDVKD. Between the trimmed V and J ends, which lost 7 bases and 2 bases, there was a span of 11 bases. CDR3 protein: CATSPGGGNQPQHF. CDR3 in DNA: TGTGCCACCAGCCCGGGGGGGGGCAATCAGCCCCAGCATTTT.

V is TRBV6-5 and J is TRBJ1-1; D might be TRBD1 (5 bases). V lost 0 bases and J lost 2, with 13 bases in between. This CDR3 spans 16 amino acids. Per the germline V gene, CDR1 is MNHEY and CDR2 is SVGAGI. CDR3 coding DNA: TGTGCCAGCAGTTACTCGGAACAGGTAACAAACACTGAAGCTTTCTTT. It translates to CASSYSEQVTNTEAFF.

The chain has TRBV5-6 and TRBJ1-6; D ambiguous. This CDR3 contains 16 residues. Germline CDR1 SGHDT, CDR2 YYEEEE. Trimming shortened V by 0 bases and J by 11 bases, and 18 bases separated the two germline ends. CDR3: CASSLEVTIKTAPLHF. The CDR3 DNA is TGTGCCAGCAGCTTGGAGGTGACAATCAAGACCGCACCCCTCCACTTT.

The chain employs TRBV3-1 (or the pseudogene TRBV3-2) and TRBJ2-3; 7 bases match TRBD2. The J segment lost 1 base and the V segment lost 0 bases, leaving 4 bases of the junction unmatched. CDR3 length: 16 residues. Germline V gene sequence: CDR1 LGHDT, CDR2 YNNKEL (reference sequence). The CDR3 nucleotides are TGTGCCAGCAGCCAAGATACGGCGGGGGGCACAGATACGCAGTATTTT. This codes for CASSQDTAGGTDTQYF.

Written as DNA, the CDR3 is TGCGCCAGCAGCCGACAGGGCGCCGACACCGGGGAGCTGTTTTTT. It specifies CASSRQGADTGELFF. This chain links TRBV5-1 with TRBJ2-2; 7 nucleotides match TRBD1. The germline V gene encodes CDR1 SGHRS and CDR2 YFSETQ. This CDR3 region has 15 residues. V trimming: 4 bases; J trimming: 3 bases; junction bases outside the gene matches: 6.

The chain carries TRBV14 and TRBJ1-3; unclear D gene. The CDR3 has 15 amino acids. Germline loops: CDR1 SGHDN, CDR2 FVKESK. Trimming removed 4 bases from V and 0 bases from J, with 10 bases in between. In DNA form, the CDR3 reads TGTGCCAGCAGCCCCGGCGGCTTCTCTGGAAACACCATATATTTT. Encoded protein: CASSPGGFSGNTIYF.

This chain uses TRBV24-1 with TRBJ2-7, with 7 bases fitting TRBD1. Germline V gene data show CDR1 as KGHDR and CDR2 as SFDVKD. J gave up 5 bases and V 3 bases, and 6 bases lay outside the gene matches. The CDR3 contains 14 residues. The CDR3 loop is CATSDADRADEQYF. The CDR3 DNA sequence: TGTGCCACCAGTGATGCCGACAGGGCCGACGAGCAGTACTTC.

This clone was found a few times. Written as DNA, the CDR3 is TGTGCCAGCAGTTACACTAGCGGGGGGGCAGATACGCAGTATTTT. Protein sequence: CASSYTSGGADTQYF. The chain has TRBV6-2 or TRBV6-3 and TRBJ2-3; TRBD2 aligns across 13 bases. The CDR3 is made up of 15 amino acids. V gave up 2 bases and J gave up 4 bases; unmatched junction bases: 0. CDR1 and CDR2 from the germline V gene are MNHEY and SVGEGT.

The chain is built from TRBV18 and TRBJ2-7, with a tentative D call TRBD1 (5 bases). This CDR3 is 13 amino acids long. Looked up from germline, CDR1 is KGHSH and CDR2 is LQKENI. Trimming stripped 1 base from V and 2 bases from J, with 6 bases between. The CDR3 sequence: CASSPQGTYEQYF. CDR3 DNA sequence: TGTGCCAGCTCACCACAGGGGACCTACGAGCAGTACTTC.

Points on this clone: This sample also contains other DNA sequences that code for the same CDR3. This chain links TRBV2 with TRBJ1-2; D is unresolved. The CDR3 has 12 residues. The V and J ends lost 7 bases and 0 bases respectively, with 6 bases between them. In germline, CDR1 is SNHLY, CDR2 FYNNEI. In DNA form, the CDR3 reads TGTGCCAGCATCCCAGCTAACTATGGCTACACCTTC. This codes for CASIPANYGYTF.

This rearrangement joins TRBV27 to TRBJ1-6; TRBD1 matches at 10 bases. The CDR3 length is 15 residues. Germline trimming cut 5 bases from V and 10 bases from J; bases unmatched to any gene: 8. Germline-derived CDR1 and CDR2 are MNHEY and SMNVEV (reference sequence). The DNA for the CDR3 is TGTGCCAGCAGTGGACGACAGGGGGCGCGATCACCCCTCCACTTT. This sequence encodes CASSGRQGARSPLHF.

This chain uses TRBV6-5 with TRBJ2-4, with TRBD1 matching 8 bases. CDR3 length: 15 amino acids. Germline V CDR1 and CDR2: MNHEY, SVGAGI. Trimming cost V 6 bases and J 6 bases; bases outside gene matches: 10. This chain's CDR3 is CASRGPGGLGNIQYF. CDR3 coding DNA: TGTGCCAGCAGGGGGCCAGGGGGCCTAGGAAACATTCAGTACTTC.

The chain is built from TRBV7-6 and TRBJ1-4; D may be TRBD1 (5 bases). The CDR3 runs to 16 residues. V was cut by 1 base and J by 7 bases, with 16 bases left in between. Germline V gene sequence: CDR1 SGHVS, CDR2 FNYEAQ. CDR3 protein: CASSLVGQGVSEKLFF. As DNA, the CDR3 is TGTGCCAGCAGCTTAGTTGGGCAGGGTGTGAGTGAAAAACTGTTTTTT.

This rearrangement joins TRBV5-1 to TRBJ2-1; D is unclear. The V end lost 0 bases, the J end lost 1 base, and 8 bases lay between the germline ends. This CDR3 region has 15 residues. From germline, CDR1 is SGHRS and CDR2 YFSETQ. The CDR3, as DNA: TGCGCCAGCAGCTTGGGGCCGCAATCCTACAATGAGCAGTTCTTC. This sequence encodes CASSLGPQSYNEQFF. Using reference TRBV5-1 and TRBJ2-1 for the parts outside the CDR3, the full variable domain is KAGVTQTPRYLIKTRGQQVTLSCSPISGHRSVSWYQQTPGQGLQFLFEYFSETQRNKGNFPGRFSGRQFSNSRSEMNVSTLELGDSALYLCASSLGPQSYNEQFFGPGTRLTVL.

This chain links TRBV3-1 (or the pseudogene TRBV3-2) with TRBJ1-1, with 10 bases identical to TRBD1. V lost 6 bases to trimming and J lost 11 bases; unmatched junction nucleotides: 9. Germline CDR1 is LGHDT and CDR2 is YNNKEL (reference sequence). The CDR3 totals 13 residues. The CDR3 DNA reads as TGTGCCAGCAGTCGGGACAGGGGATCGCGGGCTTTCTTT. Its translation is CASSRDRGSRAFF.